This T cell receptor beta chain derives from a study of identical twins. Points from the study as a whole: Cord blood beta clonotypes present at high abundance carried fewer insertions; no such pattern appeared in memory repertoires. The models gave estimates that fell short of the out-of-frame TCR alpha sharing seen in monozygotic twins.

V shed 6 bases and J shed 4 bases, with 25 bases lying between them. Looked up from germline, CDR1 is DFQATT and CDR2 is SNEGSKA (reference sequence). The CDR3 totals 16 residues. As concerns this clonotype: Its antigen is unknown.

In TCRdb, the 5' RACE reads were re-called with MiXCR into one record per CDR3 protein. This table holds about 890,000 distinct CDR3 sequences, about 12% found once. The same sample was also studied in work on yellow fever vaccine responses in identical twins.

The receptor's source is a woman between 18 and 30 years old in good health. The chain joins TRBV20-1 to TRBJ2-7; D is ambiguous. Sequenced: PBMCs. The CDR3 DNA is TGCAGTGCAACTAATGGGCTGCAGGACCCTCTGTACGAGCAGTACTTC. It yields the protein CSATNGLQDPLYEQYF.